This T cell receptor (beta chain) was identified during a study of Graves' ophthalmopathy and Graves' hyperthyroidism. General study findings and limits: Ophthalmopathy cases were distinguished from stable hyperthyroidism by a 13-signature model, reaching 85% to 90% sensitivity and about 81% specificity.

This clonotype has ten or more counts. Its antigen is undetermined. The authors amplified TCR beta CDR3 regions, and they did so from RNA transcripts for repertoire sequencing. The first-round RT-PCR employed HTBI primers together with the Qiagen OneStep RT-PCR kit. A multiplex PCR was then performed as the second round. In TCRdb, the multiplex PCR reads were re-called with MiXCR into one record per CDR3 protein. Of 350,000 or so distinct CDR3 sequences in the sample, around a sixth were seen once. Additional autoimmune diseases, uncontrolled infections, pregnancy or lactation disqualified patients. The ends lost 7 bases at V and 0 bases at J; junction bases unmatched: 7. The CDR3 is 15 residues long. CDR1 is MNHEY and CDR2 is SMNVEV in the germline V gene (reference sequence).

The genes are TRBV27 and TRBJ1-1; 8 bases map to TRBD1. The sample comprised peripheral blood. This TCR was recovered from an adult man with Graves' ophthalmopathy. In DNA, the CDR3 is TGTGCCAGCAAAATCGGGACAGGATTGAACACTGAAGCTTTCTTT. Protein sequence: CASKIGTGLNTEAFF.